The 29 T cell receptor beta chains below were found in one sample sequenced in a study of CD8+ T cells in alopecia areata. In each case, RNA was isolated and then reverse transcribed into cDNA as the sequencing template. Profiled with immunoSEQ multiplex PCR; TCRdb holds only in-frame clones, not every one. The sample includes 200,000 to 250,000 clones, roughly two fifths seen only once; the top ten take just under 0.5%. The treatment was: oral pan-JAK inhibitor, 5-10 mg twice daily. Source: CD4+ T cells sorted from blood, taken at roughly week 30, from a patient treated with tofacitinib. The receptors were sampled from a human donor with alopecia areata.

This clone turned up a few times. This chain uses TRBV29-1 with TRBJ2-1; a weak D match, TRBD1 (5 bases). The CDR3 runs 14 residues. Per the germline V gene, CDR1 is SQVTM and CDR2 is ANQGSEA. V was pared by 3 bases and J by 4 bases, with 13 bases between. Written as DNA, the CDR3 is TGCAGCGTTGATATGACAGTGAGGTACAATGAGCAGTTCTTC. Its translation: CSVDMTVRYNEQFF.

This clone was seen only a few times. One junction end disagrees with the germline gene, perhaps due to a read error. In DNA, the CDR3 is TGTGCCAGCAGCTCAGGGACTAGCGGACTTAACACCGGGGAGCCGTTTTTT. This codes for CASSSGTSGLNTGEPFF. This chain uses TRBV7-3 with TRBJ2-2, with 11 bases matching TRBD2. The CDR3 totals 17 residues. The germline gives CDR1 SGHTA, CDR2 FQGTGA.

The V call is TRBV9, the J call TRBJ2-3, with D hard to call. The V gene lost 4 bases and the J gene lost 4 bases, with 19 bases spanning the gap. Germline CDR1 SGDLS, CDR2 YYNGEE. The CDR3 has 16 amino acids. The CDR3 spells CASSSIPLLGPDTQYF. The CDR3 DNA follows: TGTGCCAGCAGCTCAATTCCCCTCCTTGGGCCAGATACGCAGTATTTT.

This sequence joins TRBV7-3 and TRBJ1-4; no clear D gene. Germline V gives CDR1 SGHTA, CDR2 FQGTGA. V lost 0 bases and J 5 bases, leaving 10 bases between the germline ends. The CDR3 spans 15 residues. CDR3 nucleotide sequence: TGTGCCAGCAGCTTAACCGGTAATCGGAATGAAAAACTGTTTTTT. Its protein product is CASSLTGNRNEKLFF.

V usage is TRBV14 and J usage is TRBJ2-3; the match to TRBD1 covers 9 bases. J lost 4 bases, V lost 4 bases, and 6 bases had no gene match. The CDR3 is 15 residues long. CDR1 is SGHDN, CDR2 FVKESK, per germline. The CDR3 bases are TGTGCCAGCAGCCCCTCGGGACAGGGAGCAGATACGCAGTATTTT. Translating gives CASSPSGQGADTQYF.

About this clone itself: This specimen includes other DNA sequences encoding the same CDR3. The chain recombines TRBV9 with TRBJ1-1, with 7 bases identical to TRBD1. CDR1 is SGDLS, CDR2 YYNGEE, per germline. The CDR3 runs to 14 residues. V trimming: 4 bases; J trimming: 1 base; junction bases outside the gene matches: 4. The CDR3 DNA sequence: TGTGCCAGCAGCCCCCGACAGGGGAACACTGAAGCTTTCTTT. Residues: CASSPRQGNTEAFF. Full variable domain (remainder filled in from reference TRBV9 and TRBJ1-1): DSGVTQTPKHLITATGQRVTLRCSPRSGDLSVYWYQQSLDQGLQFLIQYYNGEERAKGNILERFSAQQFPDLHSELNLSSLELGDSALYFCASSPRQGNTEAFFGQGTRLTVV.

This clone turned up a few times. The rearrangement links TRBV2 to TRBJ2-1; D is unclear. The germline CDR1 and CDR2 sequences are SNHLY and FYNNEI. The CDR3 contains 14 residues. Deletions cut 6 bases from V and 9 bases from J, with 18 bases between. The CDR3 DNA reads TGTGCCAGCAGCCTGACAAGGGAAATGAGTGAGCAGTTCTTC. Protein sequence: CASSLTREMSEQFF.

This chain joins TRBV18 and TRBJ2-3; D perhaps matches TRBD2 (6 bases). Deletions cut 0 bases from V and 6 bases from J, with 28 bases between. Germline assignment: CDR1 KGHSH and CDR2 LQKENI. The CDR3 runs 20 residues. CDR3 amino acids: CASSPPYPGRVISTADTQYF. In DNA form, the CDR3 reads TGTGCCAGCTCACCACCGTACCCCGGGAGAGTCATTTCTACCGCGGATACGCAGTATTTT.

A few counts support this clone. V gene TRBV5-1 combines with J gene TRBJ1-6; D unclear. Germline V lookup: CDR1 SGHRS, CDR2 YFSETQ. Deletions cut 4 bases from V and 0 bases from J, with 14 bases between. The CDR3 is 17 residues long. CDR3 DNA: TGCGCCAGCAGCCTGGGTACAAGAAGCTCCTATAATTCACCCCTCCACTTT. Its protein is CASSLGTRSSYNSPLHF.

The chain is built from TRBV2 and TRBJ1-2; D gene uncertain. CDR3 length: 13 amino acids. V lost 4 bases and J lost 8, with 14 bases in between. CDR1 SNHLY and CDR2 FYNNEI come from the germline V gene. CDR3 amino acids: CASSAGPNDGYTF. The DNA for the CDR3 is TGTGCCAGCAGTGCTGGACCAAACGACGGCTACACCTTC.

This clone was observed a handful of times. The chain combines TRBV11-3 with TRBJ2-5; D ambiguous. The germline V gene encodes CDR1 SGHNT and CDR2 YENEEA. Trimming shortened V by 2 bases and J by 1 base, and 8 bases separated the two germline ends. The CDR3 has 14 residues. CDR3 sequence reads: CASSLSRSQETQYF. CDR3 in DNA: TGTGCCAGCAGCTTAAGTCGTAGCCAAGAGACCCAGTACTTC.

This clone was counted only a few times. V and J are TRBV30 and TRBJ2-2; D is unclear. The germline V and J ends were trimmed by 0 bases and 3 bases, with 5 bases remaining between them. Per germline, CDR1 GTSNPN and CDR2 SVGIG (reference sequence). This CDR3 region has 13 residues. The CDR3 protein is CAWSVLHTGELFF. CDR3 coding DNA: TGTGCCTGGAGTGTCTTACACACCGGGGAGCTGTTTTTT.

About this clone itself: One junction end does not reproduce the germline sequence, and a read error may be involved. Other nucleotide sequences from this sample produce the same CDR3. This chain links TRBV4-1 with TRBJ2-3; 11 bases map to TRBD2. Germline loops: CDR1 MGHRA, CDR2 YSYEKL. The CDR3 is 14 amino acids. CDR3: CASSPGTSGDTQYF. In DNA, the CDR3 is TGTGCCAGCAGCCCCGGGACTAGCGGAGATACGCAGTATTTT.

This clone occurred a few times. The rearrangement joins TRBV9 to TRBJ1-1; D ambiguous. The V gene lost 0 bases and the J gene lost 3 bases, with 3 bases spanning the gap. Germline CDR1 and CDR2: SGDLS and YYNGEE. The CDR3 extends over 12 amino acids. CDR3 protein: CASSVVDTEAFF. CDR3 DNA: TGTGCCAGCAGCGTAGTGGACACTGAAGCTTTCTTT.

The DNA of the CDR3 is TGCGCCAGCAGCCCCCCCCCTAGCGGGAGAAATACGCAGTATTTT. Its translation is CASSPPPSGRNTQYF. The gene calls are TRBV4-1 and TRBJ2-3, with 10 bases matching TRBD2. CDR1 is MGHRA and CDR2 is YSYEKL in the germline V gene. Trimming took 4 bases from V and 7 from J; bases not matched to a gene: 8. The CDR3 totals 15 residues.

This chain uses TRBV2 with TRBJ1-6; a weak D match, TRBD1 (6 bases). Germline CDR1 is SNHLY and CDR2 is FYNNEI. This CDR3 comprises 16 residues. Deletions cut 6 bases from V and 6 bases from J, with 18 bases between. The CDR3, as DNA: TGTGCCAGCAGGGGACGGGGGGCCGCCTCTAATTCACCCCTCCACTTT. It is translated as CASRGRGAASNSPLHF.

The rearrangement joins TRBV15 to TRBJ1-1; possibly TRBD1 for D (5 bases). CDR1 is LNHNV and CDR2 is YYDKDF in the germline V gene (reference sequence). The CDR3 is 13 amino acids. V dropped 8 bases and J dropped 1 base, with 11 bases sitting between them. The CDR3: CATARRGNTEAFF. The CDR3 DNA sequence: TGTGCCACCGCCCGAAGGGGGAACACTGAAGCTTTCTTT.

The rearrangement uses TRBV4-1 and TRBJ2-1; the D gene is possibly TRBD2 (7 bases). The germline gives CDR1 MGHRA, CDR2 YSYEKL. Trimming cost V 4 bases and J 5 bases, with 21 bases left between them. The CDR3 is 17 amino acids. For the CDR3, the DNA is TGCGCCAGCAGCCCGCAAGGTCGGGGGGCCGGCGACAATGAGCAGTTCTTC. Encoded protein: CASSPQGRGAGDNEQFF.

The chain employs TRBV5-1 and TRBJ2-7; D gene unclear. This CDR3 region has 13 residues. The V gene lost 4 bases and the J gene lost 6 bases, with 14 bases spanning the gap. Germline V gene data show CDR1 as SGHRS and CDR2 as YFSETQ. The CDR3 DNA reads TGCGCCAGCAGCGCGCCTCCATTCTCCGAGCAGTACTTC. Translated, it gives CASSAPPFSEQYF.

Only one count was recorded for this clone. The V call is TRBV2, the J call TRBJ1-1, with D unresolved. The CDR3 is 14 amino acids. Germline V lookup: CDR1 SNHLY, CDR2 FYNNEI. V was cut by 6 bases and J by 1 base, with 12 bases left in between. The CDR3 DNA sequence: TGTGCCAGCAGCCCTACCCCACAGAACACTGAAGCTTTCTTT. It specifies CASSPTPQNTEAFF. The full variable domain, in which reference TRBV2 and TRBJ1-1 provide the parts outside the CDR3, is EPEVTQTPSHQVTQMGQEVILRCVPISNHLYFYWYRQILGQKVEFLVSFYNNEISEKSEIFDDQFSVERPDGSNFTLKIRSTKLEDSAMYFCASSPTPQNTEAFFGQGTRLTVV.

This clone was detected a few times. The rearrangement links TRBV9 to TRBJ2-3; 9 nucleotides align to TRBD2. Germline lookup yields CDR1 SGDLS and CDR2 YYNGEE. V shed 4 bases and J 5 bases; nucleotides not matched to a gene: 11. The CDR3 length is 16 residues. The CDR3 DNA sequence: TGTGCCAGCAGCCCACAGATTAGCGGGAGAATAGATACGCAGTATTTT. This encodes CASSPQISGRIDTQYF.

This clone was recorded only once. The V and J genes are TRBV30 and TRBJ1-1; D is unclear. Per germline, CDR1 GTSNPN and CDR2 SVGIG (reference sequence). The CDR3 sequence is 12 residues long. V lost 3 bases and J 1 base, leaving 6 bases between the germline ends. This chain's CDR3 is CAWSQPNTEAFF. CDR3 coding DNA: TGTGCCTGGAGCCAACCGAACACTGAAGCTTTCTTT. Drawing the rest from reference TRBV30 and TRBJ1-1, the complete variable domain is SQTIHQWPATLVQPVGSPLSLECTVEGTSNPNLYWYRQAAGRGLQLLFYSVGIGQISSEVPQNLSASRPQDRQFILSSKKLLLSDSGFYLCAWSQPNTEAFFGQGTRLTVV.

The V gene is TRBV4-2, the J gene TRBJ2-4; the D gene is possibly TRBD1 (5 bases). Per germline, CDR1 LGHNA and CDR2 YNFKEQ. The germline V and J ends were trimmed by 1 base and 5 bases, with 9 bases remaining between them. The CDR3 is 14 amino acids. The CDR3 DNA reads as TGTGCCAGCAGCCAAGGCCGCAGGGAAAACATTCAGTACTTC. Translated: CASSQGRRENIQYF.

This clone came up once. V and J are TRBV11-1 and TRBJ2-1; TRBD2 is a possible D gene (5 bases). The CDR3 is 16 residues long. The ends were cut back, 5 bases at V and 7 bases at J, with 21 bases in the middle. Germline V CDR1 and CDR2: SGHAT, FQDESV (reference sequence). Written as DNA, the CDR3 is TGTGCCAGCAGCCGTACTAGAGGTTCACTGACGAATGAGCAGTTCTTC. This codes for CASSRTRGSLTNEQFF.

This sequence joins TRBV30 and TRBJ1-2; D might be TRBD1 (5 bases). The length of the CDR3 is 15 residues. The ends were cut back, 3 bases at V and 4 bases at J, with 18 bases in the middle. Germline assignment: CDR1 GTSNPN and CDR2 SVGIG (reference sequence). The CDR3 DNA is TGTGCCTGGAGCCCCAGGGCAGGAGTCCTCTATGGCTACACCTTC. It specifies CAWSPRAGVLYGYTF.

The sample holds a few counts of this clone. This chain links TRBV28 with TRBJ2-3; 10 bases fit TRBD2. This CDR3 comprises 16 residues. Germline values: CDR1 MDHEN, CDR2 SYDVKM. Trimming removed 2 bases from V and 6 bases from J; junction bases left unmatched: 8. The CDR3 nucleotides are TGTGCCAGCAGTTTACGGACTAGCGGTGGGTTTGATACGCAGTATTTT. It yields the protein CASSLRTSGGFDTQYF.

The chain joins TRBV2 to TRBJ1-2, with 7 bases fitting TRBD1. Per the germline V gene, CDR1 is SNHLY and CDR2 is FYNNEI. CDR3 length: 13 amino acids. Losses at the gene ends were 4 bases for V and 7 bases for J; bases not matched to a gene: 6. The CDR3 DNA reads TGTGCCAGCAGTGGTGAAACAGGGGCTGGCTACACCTTC. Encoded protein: CASSGETGAGYTF.

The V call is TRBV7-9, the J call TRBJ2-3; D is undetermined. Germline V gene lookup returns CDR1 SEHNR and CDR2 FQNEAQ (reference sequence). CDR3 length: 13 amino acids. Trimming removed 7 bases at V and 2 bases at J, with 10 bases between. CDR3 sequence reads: CASNSGYTDTQYF. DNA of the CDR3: TGTGCCAGCAACTCGGGTTACACAGATACGCAGTATTTT.

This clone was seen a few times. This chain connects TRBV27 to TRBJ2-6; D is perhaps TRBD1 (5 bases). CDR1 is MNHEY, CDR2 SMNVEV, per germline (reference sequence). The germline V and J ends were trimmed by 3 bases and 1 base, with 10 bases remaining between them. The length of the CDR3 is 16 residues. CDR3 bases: TGTGCCAGCAGTTTGGGCAGGGTGTCTGGGGCCAACGTCCTGACTTTC. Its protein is CASSLGRVSGANVLTF.